These 9 T cell receptor beta chains share one sample of origin, sequenced in a study of patients and donors after allogeneic stem cell transplantation. Each CDR3 protein gets one entry after TCRdb re-called the RT-PCR reads with MiXCR. Here the sample spans hundreds of thousands of distinct CDR3 sequences, around 16% being singletons. The source material was blood, either unsorted or a sorted T cell fraction (not recorded which). These receptors originate from a human donor who was either an allogeneic HSCT recipient or a stem cell or donor lymphocyte infusion donor (not recorded which). It is not recorded whose cells these are; they may come from a transplant donor.

This clonotype was observed a few times. The chain couples TRBV20-1 to TRBJ2-3, with 11 positions matching TRBD2. The CDR3 has 14 residues. V shed 3 bases and J 5 bases; nucleotides not matched to a gene: 4. Per the germline V gene, CDR1 is DFQATT and CDR2 is SNEGSKA (reference sequence). The CDR3: CSASSGRAGDTQYF. CDR3 in DNA: TGCAGTGCTAGTAGCGGGAGGGCCGGAGATACGCAGTATTTT.

This clonotype was recorded at least ten times. V usage is TRBV24-1 and J usage is TRBJ2-5; 10 bases match TRBD1. Germline V gene sequence: CDR1 KGHDR, CDR2 SFDVKD. The CDR3 consists of 16 residues. V lost 3 bases to trimming and J lost 2 bases; unmatched junction nucleotides: 5. CDR3 sequence reads: CATSDPRQGAQETQYF. The CDR3 DNA reads TGTGCCACCAGTGATCCGAGACAGGGGGCTCAAGAGACCCAGTACTTC.

This clonotype was picked up many times. The rearrangement joins TRBV4-1 to TRBJ1-5; D uncertain. CDR3 length equals 17 residues. Germline V gene sequence: CDR1 MGHRA, CDR2 YSYEKL. V was pared by 1 base and J by 4 bases, with 17 bases between. Here the CDR3 DNA reads TGCGCCAGCAGCCAAGTTGGAAAGCGTCCGATGAATCAGCCCCAGCATTTT. Protein: CASSQVGKRPMNQPQHF.

This chain joins TRBV18 and TRBJ2-3, with 10 positions matching TRBD1. V lost 4 bases and J lost 5; bases outside the gene matches: 9. This CDR3 region has 16 residues. Germline V gives CDR1 KGHSH, CDR2 LQKENI. The CDR3 coding sequence is TGTGCCAGCTCACTCCTGGGACAGGGGTTGAAAGATACGCAGTATTTT. Encoded protein: CASSLLGQGLKDTQYF.

This CDR3 reads CASSPREAAPREQFF. Written as DNA, the CDR3 is TGTGCCAGCTCACCCCGGGAGGCCGCTCCAAGGGAGCAGTTCTTC. The chain uses TRBV18 and TRBJ2-1; 7 bases fit TRBD2. Germline trimming cut 3 bases from V and 10 bases from J; bases unmatched to any gene: 12. CDR1 and CDR2 from the germline V gene are KGHSH and LQKENI. CDR3 length equals 15 residues.

The genes are TRBV6-5 and TRBJ2-1; 7 positions match TRBD1. Germline V gene lookup returns CDR1 MNHEY and CDR2 SVGAGI. This CDR3 is 16 amino acids long. The V and J ends lost 4 bases and 4 bases, in that order; junction bases with no gene match: 10. The CDR3 here is CASSSPRQGGYNEQFF. In DNA, the CDR3 is TGTGCCAGCAGTTCTCCTCGACAGGGTGGGTACAATGAGCAGTTCTTC.

This rearrangement joins TRBV29-1 to TRBJ1-2, with 8 bases aligning to TRBD1. CDR3 length: 14 amino acids. CDR1 is SQVTM, CDR2 ANQGSEA, per germline. The V gene end was trimmed by 3 bases and the J gene end by 4 bases; junction bases not matched to a gene: 7. The CDR3 bases are TGCAGCGTTGAGCTTACAGGGGGACCCTATGGCTACACCTTC. Amino acid sequence: CSVELTGGPYGYTF.

The chain links TRBV7-9 to TRBJ2-6; the D gene is possibly TRBD1 (5 bases). The CDR3 covers 16 residues. In germline, CDR1 is SEHNR, CDR2 FQNEAQ (reference sequence). Trimming pared 5 bases from V and 4 bases from J, leaving 15 bases between. The CDR3 sequence: CASSLGLGAGANVLTF. CDR3 nucleotide sequence: TGTGCCAGCAGCCTAGGTCTAGGGGCCGGGGCCAACGTCCTGACTTTC.

This clonotype was recorded only once. The rearrangement links TRBV11-3 to TRBJ2-1; D is ambiguous. This CDR3 contains 15 residues. The ends were cut back, 0 bases at V and 7 bases at J, with 13 bases in the middle. Germline-derived CDR1 and CDR2 are SGHNT and YENEEA. The CDR3 reads CASSLERWLRNEQFF. CDR3 coding DNA: TGTGCCAGCAGCTTAGAACGCTGGCTTAGGAATGAGCAGTTCTTC.